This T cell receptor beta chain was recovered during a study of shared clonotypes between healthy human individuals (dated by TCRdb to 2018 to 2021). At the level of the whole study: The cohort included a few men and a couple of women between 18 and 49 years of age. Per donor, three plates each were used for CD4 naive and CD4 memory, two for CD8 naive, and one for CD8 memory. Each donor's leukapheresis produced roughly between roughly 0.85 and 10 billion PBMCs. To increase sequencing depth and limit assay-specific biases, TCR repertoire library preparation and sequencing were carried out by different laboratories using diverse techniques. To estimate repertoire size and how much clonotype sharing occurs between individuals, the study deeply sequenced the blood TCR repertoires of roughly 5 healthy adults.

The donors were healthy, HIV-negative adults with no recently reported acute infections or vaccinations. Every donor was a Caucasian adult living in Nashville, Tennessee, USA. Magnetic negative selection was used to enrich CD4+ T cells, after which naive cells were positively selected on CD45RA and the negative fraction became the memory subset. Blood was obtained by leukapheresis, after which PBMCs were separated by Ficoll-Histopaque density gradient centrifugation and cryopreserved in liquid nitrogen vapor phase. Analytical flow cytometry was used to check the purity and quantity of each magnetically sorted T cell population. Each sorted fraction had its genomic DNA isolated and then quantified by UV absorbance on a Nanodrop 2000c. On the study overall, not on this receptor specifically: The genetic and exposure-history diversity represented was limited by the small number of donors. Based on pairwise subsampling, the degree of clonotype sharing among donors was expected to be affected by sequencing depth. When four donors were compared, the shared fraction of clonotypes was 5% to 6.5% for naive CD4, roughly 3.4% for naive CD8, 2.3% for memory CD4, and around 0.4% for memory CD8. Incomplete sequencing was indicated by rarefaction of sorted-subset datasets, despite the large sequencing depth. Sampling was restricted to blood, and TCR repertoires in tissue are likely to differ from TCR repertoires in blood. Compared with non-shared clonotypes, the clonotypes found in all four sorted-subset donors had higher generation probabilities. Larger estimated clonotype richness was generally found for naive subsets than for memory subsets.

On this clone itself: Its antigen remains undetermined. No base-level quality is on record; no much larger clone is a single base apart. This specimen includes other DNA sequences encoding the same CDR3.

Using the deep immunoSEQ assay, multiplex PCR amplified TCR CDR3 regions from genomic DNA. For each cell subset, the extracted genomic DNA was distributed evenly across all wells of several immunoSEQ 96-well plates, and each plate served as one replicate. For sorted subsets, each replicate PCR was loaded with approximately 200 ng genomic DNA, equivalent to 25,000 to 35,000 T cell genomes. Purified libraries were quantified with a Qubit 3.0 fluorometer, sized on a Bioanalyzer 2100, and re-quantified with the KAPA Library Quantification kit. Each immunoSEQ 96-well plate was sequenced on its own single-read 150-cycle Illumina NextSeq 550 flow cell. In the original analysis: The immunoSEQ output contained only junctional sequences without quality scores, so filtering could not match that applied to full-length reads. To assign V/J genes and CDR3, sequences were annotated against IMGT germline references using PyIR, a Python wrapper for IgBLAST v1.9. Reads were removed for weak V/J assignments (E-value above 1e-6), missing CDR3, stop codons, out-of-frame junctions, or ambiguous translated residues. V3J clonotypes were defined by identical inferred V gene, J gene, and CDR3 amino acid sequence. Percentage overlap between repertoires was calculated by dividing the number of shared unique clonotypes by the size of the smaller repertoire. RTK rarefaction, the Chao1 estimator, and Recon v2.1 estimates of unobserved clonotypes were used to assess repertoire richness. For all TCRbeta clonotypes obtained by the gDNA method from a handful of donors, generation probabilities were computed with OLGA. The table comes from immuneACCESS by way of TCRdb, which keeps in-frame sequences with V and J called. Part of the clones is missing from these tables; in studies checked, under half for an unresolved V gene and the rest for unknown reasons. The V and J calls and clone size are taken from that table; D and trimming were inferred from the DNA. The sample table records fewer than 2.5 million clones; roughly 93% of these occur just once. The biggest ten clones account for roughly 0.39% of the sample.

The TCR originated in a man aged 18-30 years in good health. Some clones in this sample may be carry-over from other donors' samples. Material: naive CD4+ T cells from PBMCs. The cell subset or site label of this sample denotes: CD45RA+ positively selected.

The DNA sequence is TGTGCCAGCAGCCTGCAAGGGAACACTGAAGCTTTCTTT. This encodes CASSLQGNTEAFF. This chain joins TRBV7-9 to TRBJ1-1; the D gene cannot be resolved reliably. Inclusive of the bounding cysteine and phenylalanine, the CDR3 is 13 residues long. Only the CDR3 portion is preserved as DNA: 39 bases, with reading frame beginning at the first base. The junction shows trimming of 5 bases on V and 1 base on J, plus 8 bases between the germline ends. Sequences SEHNR (CDR1) and FQNEAQ (CDR2) are obtained from the germline V gene (reference sequence).